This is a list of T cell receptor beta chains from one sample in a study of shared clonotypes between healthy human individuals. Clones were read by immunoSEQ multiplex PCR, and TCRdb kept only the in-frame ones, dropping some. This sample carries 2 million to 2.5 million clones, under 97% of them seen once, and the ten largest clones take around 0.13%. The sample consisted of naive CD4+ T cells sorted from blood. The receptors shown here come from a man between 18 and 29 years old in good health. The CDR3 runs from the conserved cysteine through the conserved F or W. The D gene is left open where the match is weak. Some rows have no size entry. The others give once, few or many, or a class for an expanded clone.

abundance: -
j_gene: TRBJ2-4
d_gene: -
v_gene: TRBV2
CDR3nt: TGTGCCAGCAGTGAGGGGGCTCGAAACATTCAGTACTTC
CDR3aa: CASSEGARNIQYF

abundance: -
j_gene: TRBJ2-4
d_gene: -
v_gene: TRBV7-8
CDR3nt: TGTGCCAGCAGCTTAAGGTCCGAGGCGGGGAACATTCAGTACTTC
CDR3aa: CASSLRSEAGNIQYF

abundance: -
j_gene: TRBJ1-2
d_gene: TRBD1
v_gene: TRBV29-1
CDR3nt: TGCAGCGTCGATCCCGGGACAGGGATAAGAAAAGGGAACTATGGCTACACCTTC
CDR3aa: CSVDPGTGIRKGNYGYTF

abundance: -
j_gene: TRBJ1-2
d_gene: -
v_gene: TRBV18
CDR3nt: TGTGCCAGCTTCACCAAACTGGGGAAAGGGTGGTATGGCTACACCTTC
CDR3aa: CASFTKLGKGWYGYTF

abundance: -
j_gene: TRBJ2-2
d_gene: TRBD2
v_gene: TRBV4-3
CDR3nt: TGCGCCAGCAGCCAGGGGGGAAAGGCGGGAGGGGCCGGGGAGCTGTTTTTT
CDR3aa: CASSQGGKAGGAGELFF

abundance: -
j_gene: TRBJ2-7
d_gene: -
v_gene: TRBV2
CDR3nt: TGTGCCAGCGGGAGAATGGGACTAAACAGGGACGAGCAGTACTTC
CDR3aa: CASGRMGLNRDEQYF

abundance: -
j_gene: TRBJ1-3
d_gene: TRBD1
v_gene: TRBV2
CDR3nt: TGTGCCAGCAGTGTACAGGGGCGACAATACTCTGGAAACACCATATATTTT
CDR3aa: CASSVQGRQYSGNTIYF

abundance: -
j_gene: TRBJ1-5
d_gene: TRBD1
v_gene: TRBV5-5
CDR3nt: TGTGCCAGCAGCTTGAGGACAGGCGGCGATCAGCCCCAGCATTTT
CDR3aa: CASSLRTGGDQPQHF

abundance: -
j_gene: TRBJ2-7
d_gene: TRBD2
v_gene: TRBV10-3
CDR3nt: TGTGCCATCAGTGTGGGGAGGGACTCCTACGAGCAGTACTTC
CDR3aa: CAISVGRDSYEQYF

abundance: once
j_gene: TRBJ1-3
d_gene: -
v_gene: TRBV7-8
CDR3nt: TGTGCCAGCAGCGGACGGACAGTTCCTGGAAACACCATATATTTT
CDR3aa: CASSGRTVPGNTIYF

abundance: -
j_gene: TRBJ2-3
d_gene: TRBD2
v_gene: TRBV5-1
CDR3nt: TGCGCCAGCAGCCTGTTGACTAGCGGGGGGCTCACAGATACGCAGTATTTT
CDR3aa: CASSLLTSGGLTDTQYF

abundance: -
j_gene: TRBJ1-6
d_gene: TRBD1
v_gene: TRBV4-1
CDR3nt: TGCGCCAGCAGGGGGACAGGAAATTCACCCCTCCACTTT
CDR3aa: CASRGTGNSPLHF

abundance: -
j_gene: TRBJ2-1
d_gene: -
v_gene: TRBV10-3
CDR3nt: TGTGCCATCAGTGATCGCGGCGGGACTTCATACAATGAGCAGTTCTTC
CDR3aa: CAISDRGGTSYNEQFF

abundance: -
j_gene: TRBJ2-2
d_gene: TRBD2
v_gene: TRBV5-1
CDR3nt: TGCGCCAGCAGCTTGGCAGCGGGAGGAAATACCGGGGAGCTGTTTTTT
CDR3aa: CASSLAAGGNTGELFF

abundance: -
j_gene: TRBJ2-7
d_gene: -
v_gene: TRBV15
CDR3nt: TGTGCCACCAGCAGAGATTCCGGACAGTCCTACGAGCAGTACTTC
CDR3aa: CATSRDSGQSYEQYF

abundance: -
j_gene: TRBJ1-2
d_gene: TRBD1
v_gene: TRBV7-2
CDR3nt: TGTGCCAGCAGCCAGGGGAGGACAGGGGGCGTATCCGATGGCTACACCTTC
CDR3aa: CASSQGRTGGVSDGYTF

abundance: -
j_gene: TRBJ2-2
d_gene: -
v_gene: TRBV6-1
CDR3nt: TGTGCCACCACCAGCGGGTATCTGGACGGGGAGCTGTTTTTT
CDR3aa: CATTSGYLDGELFF

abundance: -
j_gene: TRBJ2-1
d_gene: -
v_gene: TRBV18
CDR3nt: TGTGCCAGCTCAGCAAGCAGCGTAGGCAATGAGCAGTTCTTC
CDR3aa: CASSASSVGNEQFF

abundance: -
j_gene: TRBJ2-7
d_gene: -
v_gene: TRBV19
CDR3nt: TGTGCCAGTACAATCGGGCGGTTCTCCTACGAGCAGTACTTC
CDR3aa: CASTIGRFSYEQYF

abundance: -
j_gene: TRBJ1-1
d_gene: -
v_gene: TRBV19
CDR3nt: TGTGCCAGTAGTATAGGGGGAGGCCCTCGGGGGACTGAAGCTTTCTTT
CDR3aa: CASSIGGGPRGTEAFF

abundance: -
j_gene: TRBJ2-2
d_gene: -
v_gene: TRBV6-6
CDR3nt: TGTGCCAGCAGTTACTCTAGGGGTCCCGGGGAGCTGTTTTTT
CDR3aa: CASSYSRGPGELFF

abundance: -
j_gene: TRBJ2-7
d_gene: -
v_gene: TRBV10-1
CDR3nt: TGCGCCAGCAGTGACGGGGGAGTGGGGGAGCAGTACTTC
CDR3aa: CASSDGGVGEQYF

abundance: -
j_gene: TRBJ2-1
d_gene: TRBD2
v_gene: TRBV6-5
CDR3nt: TGTGCCAGCAGAAGACTAGCGGGAGAGTTTCAGTTCTTC
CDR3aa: CASRRLAGEFQFF

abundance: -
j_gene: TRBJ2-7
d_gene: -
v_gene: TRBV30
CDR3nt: TGTGCCTGGAGTGTACAGGAGAGACAGGGGAGGGACGAGCAGTACTTC
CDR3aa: CAWSVQERQGRDEQYF

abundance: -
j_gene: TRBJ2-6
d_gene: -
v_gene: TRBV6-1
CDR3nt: TGTGCCAGCACCTTAGAATCCGGGGCCAACGTCCTGACTTTC
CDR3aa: CASTLESGANVLTF

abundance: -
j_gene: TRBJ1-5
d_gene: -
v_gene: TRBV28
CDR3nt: TGTGCCAGCAACCCGGGGGGGATATTACGCAATCAGCCCCAGCATTTT
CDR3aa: CASNPGGILRNQPQHF

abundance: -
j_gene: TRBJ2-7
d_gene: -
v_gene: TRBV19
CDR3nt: TGTGCCAGTACTGGGACCGGCGGCTACGAGCAGTACTTC
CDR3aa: CASTGTGGYEQYF

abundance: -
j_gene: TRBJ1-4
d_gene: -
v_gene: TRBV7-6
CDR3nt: TGTGCCAGCAGCACCCAACCACAGGGAAATGAAAAACTGTTTTTT
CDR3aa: CASSTQPQGNEKLFF

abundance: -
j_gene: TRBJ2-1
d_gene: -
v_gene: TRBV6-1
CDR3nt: TGTGCCAGCCGGGTGGGGAGCTCCTACAATGAGCAGTTCTTC
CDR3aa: CASRVGSSYNEQFF

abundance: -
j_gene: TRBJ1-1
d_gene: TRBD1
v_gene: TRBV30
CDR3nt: TGTGCCTTTACACGGGACAGAAACACTGAAGCTTTCTTT
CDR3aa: CAFTRDRNTEAFF

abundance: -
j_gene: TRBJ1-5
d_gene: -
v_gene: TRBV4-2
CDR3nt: TGTGCCAGCAGCCAAGATCTGGGGCAGGCTCATCAGCCCCAGCATTTT
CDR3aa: CASSQDLGQAHQPQHF

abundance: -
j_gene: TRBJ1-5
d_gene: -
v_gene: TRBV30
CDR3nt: TGTGCCTTAAGGGAGGGATCCGTTTATCAGCCCCAGCATTTT
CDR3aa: CALREGSVYQPQHF

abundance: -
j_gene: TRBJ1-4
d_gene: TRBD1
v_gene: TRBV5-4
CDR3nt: TGTGCCAGCAGCATCCGGACAGGGCAGCGGCCTGAACTGTTTTTT
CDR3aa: CASSIRTGQRPELFF

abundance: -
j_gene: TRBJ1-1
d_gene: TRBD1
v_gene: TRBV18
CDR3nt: TGTGCCAGCTCACTACAGGGGGCTTTGAACACTGAAGCTTTCTTT
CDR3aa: CASSLQGALNTEAFF

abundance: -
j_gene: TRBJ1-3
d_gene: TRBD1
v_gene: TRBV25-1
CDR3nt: TGTGCCAGCAGTGAATCGCTGGGACAGGGGGCGAAAGGAAACACCATATATTTT
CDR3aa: CASSESLGQGAKGNTIYF

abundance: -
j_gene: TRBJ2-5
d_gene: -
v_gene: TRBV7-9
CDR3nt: TGTGCCAGCAGCTTACCGGGGGAGACCCAGTACTTC
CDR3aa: CASSLPGETQYF

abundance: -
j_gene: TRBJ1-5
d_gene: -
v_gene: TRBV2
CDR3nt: TGTGCCAGCAGCCCTCCCCGAGGGTACAATCAGCCCCAGCATTTT
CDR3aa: CASSPPRGYNQPQHF

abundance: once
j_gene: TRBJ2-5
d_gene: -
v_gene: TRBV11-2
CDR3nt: TGTGCCAGCAGCTTAGGCCCCGAAGAGACCCAGTACTTC
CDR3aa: CASSLGPEETQYF

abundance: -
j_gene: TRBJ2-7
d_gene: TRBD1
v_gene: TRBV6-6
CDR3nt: TGTGCCAGCAGTTACTCAAGGACAGGATTTTCCTACGAGCAGTACTTC
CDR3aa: CASSYSRTGFSYEQYF

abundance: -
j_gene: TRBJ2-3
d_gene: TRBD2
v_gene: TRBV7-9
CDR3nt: TGTGCCAGCAGCCCCATAGCGGGAGTTGGTGATACGCAGTATTTT
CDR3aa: CASSPIAGVGDTQYF

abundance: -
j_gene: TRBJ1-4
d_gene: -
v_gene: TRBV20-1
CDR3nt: TGCAGTGCTAGTGGCGGTGAAAAACTGTTTTTT
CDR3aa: CSASGGEKLFF

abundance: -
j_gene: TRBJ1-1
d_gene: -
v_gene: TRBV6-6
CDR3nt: TGTGCCAGCAGTTACTCCGACACTGAAGCTTTCTTT
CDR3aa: CASSYSDTEAFF

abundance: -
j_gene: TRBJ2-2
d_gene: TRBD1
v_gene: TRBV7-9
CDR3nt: TGTGCCAGCACGAACCAGGGGGCCCGGGAGCTGTTTTTT
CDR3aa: CASTNQGARELFF

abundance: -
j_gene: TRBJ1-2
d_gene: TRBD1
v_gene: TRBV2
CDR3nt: TGTGCCAGCAGTTCGACAGGGTACTATGGCTACACCTTC
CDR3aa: CASSSTGYYGYTF

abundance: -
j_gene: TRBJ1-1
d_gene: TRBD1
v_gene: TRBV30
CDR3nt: TGTGCTTTAGACAGGGGGCCACCTGAAGCTTTCTTT
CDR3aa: CALDRGPPEAFF

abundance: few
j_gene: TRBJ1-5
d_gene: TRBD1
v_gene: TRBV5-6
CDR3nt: TGTGCCAGCAGCTTTGGGACAGGGAAAGAGAATCAGCCCCAGCATTTT
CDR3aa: CASSFGTGKENQPQHF

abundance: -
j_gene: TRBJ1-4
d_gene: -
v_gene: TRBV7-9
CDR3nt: TGTGCCAGCAGCTTAGTAATGGCGGGGGGCGAAAAACTGTTTTTT
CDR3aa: CASSLVMAGGEKLFF

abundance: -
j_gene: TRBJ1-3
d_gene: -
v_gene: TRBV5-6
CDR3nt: TGTGCCAGCAGCTTCGGACCTGGGCGACCACGCGGAAACACCATATATTTT
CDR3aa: CASSFGPGRPRGNTIYF

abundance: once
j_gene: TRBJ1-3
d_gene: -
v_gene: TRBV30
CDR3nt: TGTGCCTGGAGTCCCAGGGCAGGTATCCGAAACACCATATATTTT
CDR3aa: CAWSPRAGIRNTIYF

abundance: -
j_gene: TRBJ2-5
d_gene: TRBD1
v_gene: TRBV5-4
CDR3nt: TGTGCCAGCAGCGTGGACAGGGTCGAGACCCAGTACTTC
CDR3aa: CASSVDRVETQYF

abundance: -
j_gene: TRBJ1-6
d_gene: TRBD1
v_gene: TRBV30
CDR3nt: TGTGCCTGGAGTGGACAGGGGGTGACACCCCTCCACTTT
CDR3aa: CAWSGQGVTPLHF

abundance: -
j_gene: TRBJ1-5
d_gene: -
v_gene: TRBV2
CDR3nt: TGTGCCACGGGGGGTGGCAATCAGCCCCAGCATTTT
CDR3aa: CATGGGNQPQHF

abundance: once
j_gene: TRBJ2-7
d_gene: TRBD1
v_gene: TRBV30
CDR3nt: TGTGCCTGGAGTACAGGGGCTATAACCTACGAGCAGTACTTC
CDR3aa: CAWSTGAITYEQYF

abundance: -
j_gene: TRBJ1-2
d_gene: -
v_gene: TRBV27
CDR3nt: TGTGCCAGCAGTTTATCCCGTCAGGGAAGCTATGGCTACACCTTC
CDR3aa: CASSLSRQGSYGYTF

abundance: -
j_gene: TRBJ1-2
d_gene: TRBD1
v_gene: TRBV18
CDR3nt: TGTGCCAGCTCACCAAGGACAGGGGATGCTGGCTACACCTTC
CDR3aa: CASSPRTGDAGYTF

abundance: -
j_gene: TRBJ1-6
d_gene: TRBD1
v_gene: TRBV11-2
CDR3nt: TGTGCCAGCAGCTCGCGACAGGGGTCCCTCCACTTT
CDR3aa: CASSSRQGSLHF

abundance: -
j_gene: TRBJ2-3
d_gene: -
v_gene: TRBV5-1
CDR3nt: TGCGCCAGCAGCTTGGGACTGGGGGCTAGCACAGATACGCAGTATTTT
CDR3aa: CASSLGLGASTDTQYF

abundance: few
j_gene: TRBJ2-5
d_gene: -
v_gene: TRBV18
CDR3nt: TGTGCCAGCTCACCGGGCCTCCAAGAGACCCAGTACTTC
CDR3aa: CASSPGLQETQYF

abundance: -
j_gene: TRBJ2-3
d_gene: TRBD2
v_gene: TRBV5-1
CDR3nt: TGCGCCAGCGCTGCCCAGCGGGGAATTTCTAGCACAGATACGCAGTATTTT
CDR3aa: CASAAQRGISSTDTQYF

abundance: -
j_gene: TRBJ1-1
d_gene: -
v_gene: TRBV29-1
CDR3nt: TGCAGCGCCGGTGGAGCCTTGAACACTGAAGCTTTCTTT
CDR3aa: CSAGGALNTEAFF